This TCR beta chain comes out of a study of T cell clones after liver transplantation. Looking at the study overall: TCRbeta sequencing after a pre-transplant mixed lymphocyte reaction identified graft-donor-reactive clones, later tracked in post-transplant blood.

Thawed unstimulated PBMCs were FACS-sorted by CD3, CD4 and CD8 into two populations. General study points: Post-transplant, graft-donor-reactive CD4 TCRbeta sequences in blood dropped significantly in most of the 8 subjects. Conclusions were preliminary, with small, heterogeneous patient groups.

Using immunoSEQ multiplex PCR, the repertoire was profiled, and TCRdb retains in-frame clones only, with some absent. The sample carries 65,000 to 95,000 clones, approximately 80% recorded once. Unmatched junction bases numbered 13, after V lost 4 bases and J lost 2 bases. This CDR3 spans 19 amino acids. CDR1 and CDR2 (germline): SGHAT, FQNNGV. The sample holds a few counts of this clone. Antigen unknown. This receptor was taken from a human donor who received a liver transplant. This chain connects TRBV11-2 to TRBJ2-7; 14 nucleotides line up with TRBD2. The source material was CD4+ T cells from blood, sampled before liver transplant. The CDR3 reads CASSSPGLAGAVRTYEQYF. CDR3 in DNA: TGTGCCAGCAGCTCGCCGGGACTAGCGGGAGCGGTTAGGACCTACGAGCAGTACTTC.